Listed below are T cell receptor beta chains from one sample, sequenced in a study of shared clonotypes between healthy human individuals. Libraries were prepared by immunoSEQ multiplex PCR; TCRdb keeps only in-frame clonotypes and omits some of them. This table has hundreds of thousands of clones, roughly 84% appearing once. The specimen sequenced was memory CD8+ T cells sorted from blood. The source is a man in his late teens or twenties in good health. Both conserved end residues are part of each CDR3. Only part of the rows carry a size: once, few, many, or a class if the clone is expanded.

clone size	V gene	J gene	CDR3 protein
NA	TRBV4-3	TRBJ2-2	CASSQKSSVWAGELFF
once	TRBV27	TRBJ1-5	CASSPSPDRGGGQPQHF
NA	TRBV29-1	TRBJ2-5	CSVRQGEETQYF
once	TRBV19	TRBJ1-1	CASSIQEGAEAFF
once	TRBV4-1	TRBJ2-7	CASSESESFYEQYF
NA	TRBV13	TRBJ2-1	CASSLLAYNEQFF
NA	TRBV19	TRBJ2-1	CATNSGGYNEQFF
NA	TRBV28	TRBJ2-1	CASSSLAEAERANRLEFF
NA	TRBV5-6	TRBJ2-7	CASSLAGTGPYEQYF
NA	TRBV4-3	TRBJ2-3	CASSPAEADTQYF
NA	TRBV27	TRBJ2-5	CASSPLAGERETQYF
NA	TRBV4-1	TRBJ2-1	CASSLKSGGSYNEQFF
NA	TRBV27	TRBJ2-5	CASSPLGLAGGQETQYF
NA	TRBV6-1	TRBJ2-6	CASTDWVLGANVLTF
NA	TRBV23-1	TRBJ1-2	CASQVVVRTF
NA	TRBV7-2	TRBJ2-3	CASSFQRTDTQYF
NA	TRBV27	TRBJ2-1	CASSWIGEAYNEQFF
NA	TRBV4-2	TRBJ1-5	CASSQPETGRNQPQHF
NA	TRBV2	TRBJ2-1	CASSVGLAWEQFF
NA	TRBV2	TRBJ2-5	CASSETTGSLETQYF
NA	TRBV5-4	TRBJ2-1	CASSLVSGAVGEQFF
once	TRBV4-1	TRBJ2-5	CASSQLGGQETQYF
NA	TRBV7-6	TRBJ2-1	CASSNGTFAYNEQFF
NA	TRBV11-2	TRBJ2-7	CASSLAPDGSYEQYF
NA	TRBV9	TRBJ2-3	CASSVGTGTPSTDTQYF
NA	TRBV15	TRBJ1-6	CATSREGGMGYSDNSPLHF
NA	TRBV15	TRBJ1-6	CATSKTRSYNSPLHF
many	TRBV7-2	TRBJ1-2	CASSFGTGGIYGYTF
NA	TRBV7-9	TRBJ2-5	CASSSRTVQETQYF
NA	TRBV6-6	TRBJ2-3	CASSPRQGRDTQYF
once	TRBV27	TRBJ1-6	CASRYQGSNSPLHF
NA	TRBV2	TRBJ2-7	CASRGGRSSYEQYF
NA	TRBV6-6	TRBJ1-5	CASHPESPGANQPQHF
many	TRBV10-3	TRBJ1-2	CAISEPGTTNYGYTF
NA	TRBV2	TRBJ2-7	CASSESPSYEQYF
NA	TRBV2	TRBJ2-7	CASWDGYEQYF